This TCR beta chain stems from a study of response to subunit inactivated influenza vaccine. Study-wide findings and caveats: Authors suggested seasonal influenza vaccinations each recruit few new T cells.

Germline-derived CDR1 and CDR2 are SEHNR and FQNEAQ (reference sequence). The CDR3 length is 15 residues. The V end lost 0 bases, the J end lost 4 bases, and 11 bases lay between the germline ends. This clonotype appeared a few times. Its antigen is unknown. Using its own MiXCR run on the RT-PCR reads, TCRdb lists one record per CDR3 protein. The sample lists about 480,000 distinct CDR3 sequences, over 10% occurring once. The specimen comprised PBMCs from blood, sampled roughly 48 days after vaccination. The origin of this receptor is a man between 50 and 59 years old who received an inactivated influenza vaccine. The chain joins TRBV7-9 to TRBJ2-3; D may be TRBD1 or TRBD2 (6 bases each). The CDR3 nucleotides read TGTGCCAGCAGCTTAGCGGGGGGCAACCCAGATACGCAGTATTTT. Its translation: CASSLAGGNPDTQYF. The full variable domain, rest sourced from reference TRBV7-9 and TRBJ2-3, is DTGVSQNPRHKITKRGQNVTFRCDPISEHNRLYWYRQTLGQGPEFLTYFQNEAQLEKSRLLSDRFSAERPKGSFSTLEIQRTEQGDSAMYLCASSLAGGNPDTQYFGPGTRLTVL.